This paragraph reports one TCR beta chain. This sample was included in a study of blood T cell repertoires in COVID-19. Study at large: COVID-19 samples collected from the United States, Italy and Spain covered acute and convalescent phases. Nucleic acid was either cDNA or gDNA, and it came from T cells, B-cell-depleted T cells, or PBMCs.

The CDR3 is 14 amino acids. Germline V gene lookup returns CDR1 SEHNR and CDR2 FQNEAQ (reference sequence). The V end lost 5 bases, the J end lost 7 bases, and 14 bases lay between the germline ends. Per the study methods: By means of reference gene primer amplification, nucleated cell counts were estimated. The assay was immunoSEQ multiplex PCR, and TCRdb's table has in-frame clones only and misses some. V and J calls and clone size come straight from that table; D and trimming were deduced from the DNA. The sample lists 300,000 to 400,000 clones, over 80% occurring once. Source material: peripheral blood. The chain combines TRBV7-9 with TRBJ2-2; weak D call: TRBD2 (5 bases). The receptor was derived from a woman aged 45-65 years with COVID-19, enrolled during active disease. The CDR3 is CASSPPTAGGELFF. The DNA for the CDR3 is TGTGCCAGCAGCCCCCCCACTGCGGGCGGGGAGCTGTTTTTT.